These T cell receptor beta chains were read from a single sample in a study of early T cells in non-severe SARS-CoV-2 infection. TCRdb re-called the 5' RACE reads through MiXCR, storing one row per CDR3 protein. The sample has about 33,000 distinct CDR3 sequences; 5.5% to 7% are singletons. Sample: whole blood. Every receptor here comes from an adult who was a healthcare worker with PCR-confirmed SARS-CoV-2 infection or an uninfected control (not recorded which). Each CDR3 is given with its conserved first and last residue. Each record gives: J gene, V gene, clone size, D gene, CDR3 protein, CDR3 DNA. A D gene is named only where the DNA matches it firmly. The size of a clone is reported for some rows only, either as once, few or many, or as a class for expanded clones.

TRBJ2-3 TRBV29-1 many - CSVVGLTDPTDTQYF TGCAGCGTTGTAGGACTGACAGACCCCACAGATACGCAGTATTTT
TRBJ1-1 TRBV5-5 many - CASSLSAGSNTEAFF TGTGCCAGCAGCTTAAGTGCAGGGAGCAACACTGAAGCTTTCTTT
TRBJ2-3 TRBV7-9 many - CASSKAGGSTDTQYF TGTGCCAGCAGCAAGGCCGGGGGAAGCACAGATACGCAGTATTTT
TRBJ1-4 TRBV5-4 - - CASSSTGIYNEKLFF TGTGCCAGCAGCTCGACCGGGATCTACAATGAAAAACTGTTTTTT
TRBJ2-7 TRBV5-1 few TRBD2 CASSLVGRYEQYF TGCGCCAGCAGCTTGGTCGGGAGGTACGAGCAGTACTTC
TRBJ2-5 TRBV7-2 - - CASSSPSVAETQYF TGTGCCAGCAGCTCCCCCAGCGTGGCAGAGACCCAGTACTTC
TRBJ1-1 TRBV7-9 - - CASSFSMGVPEAFF TGTGCCAGCAGCTTCTCGATGGGGGTGCCTGAAGCTTTCTTT
TRBJ2-1 TRBV11-2 many - CASSLEGIQSYNEQFF TGTGCCAGCAGCTTAGAAGGGATCCAATCCTACAATGAGCAGTTCTTC
TRBJ1-1 TRBV6-5 many - CASSYGQEGTEAFF TGTGCCAGCAGTTACGGCCAGGAGGGGACTGAAGCTTTCTTT
TRBJ2-1 TRBV11-2 few TRBD2 CASSPRLAVAYNEQFF TGTGCCAGCAGCCCGAGACTAGCGGTGGCCTACAATGAGCAGTTCTTC
TRBJ2-3 TRBV7-9 few - CASGPYTDTQYF TGTGCCAGCGGCCCCTACACAGATACGCAGTATTTT
TRBJ2-4 TRBV2 many - CASRPRWAGIQYF TGTGCCAGCCGACCTAGATGGGCGGGCATTCAGTACTTC
TRBJ1-1 TRBV27 many TRBD1 CASSLDRYLNTEAFF TGTGCCAGCAGTTTGGACAGGTATTTGAACACTGAAGCTTTCTTT
TRBJ2-1 TRBV20-1 few TRBD2 CSATGLAGDEQFF TGCAGTGCTACCGGACTAGCGGGGGACGAGCAGTTCTTC
TRBJ1-1 TRBV12-3/TRBV12-4 many - CASSLTENTEAFF TGTGCCAGCAGTTTGACAGAGAACACTGAAGCTTTCTTT
TRBJ1-1 TRBV30 many - CAWRAVGLMNTEAFF TGTGCCTGGAGAGCTGTCGGCCTCATGAACACTGAAGCTTTCTTT
TRBJ1-6 TRBV28 many - CASHGGNTYNSPLHF TGTGCCAGCCACGGGGGGAATACCTATAATTCACCCCTCCACTTT
TRBJ2-3 TRBV14 many - CASSQQSSASTDTQYF TGTGCCAGCAGCCAACAGTCTAGCGCAAGCACAGATACGCAGTATTTT
TRBJ2-4 TRBV20-1 many TRBD2 CSARPGLAHLAKNIQYF TGCAGTGCTAGACCGGGACTAGCACACCTAGCCAAAAACATTCAGTACTTC
TRBJ2-3 TRBV2 few - CASSADSQLLTQYF TGTGCCAGCAGTGCGGACTCCCAGCTTCTCACGCAGTATTTT
TRBJ2-7 TRBV30 - TRBD2 CAWSVRRELEQYF TGTGCCTGGAGTGTACGGCGGGAGTTGGAGCAGTACTTC
TRBJ2-7 TRBV20-1 many - CSASPTGPSYEQYF TGCAGTGCAAGCCCAACAGGGCCCTCCTACGAGCAGTACTTC
TRBJ1-2 TRBV6-5 many - CASSRNREGGYTF TGTGCCAGCAGTCGAAACAGGGAAGGTGGCTACACCTTC
TRBJ2-7 TRBV7-2 few - CASSYIAGAVYEQYF TGTGCCAGCAGCTATATAGCAGGAGCAGTGTACGAGCAGTACTTC
TRBJ2-2 TRBV4-2 - TRBD2 CVSSQVSGGTGELFF TGTGTCAGCAGCCAAGTTTCGGGGGGCACCGGGGAGCTGTTTTTT
TRBJ2-2 TRBV3-1 few - CASSGFTGELFF TGTGCCAGCAGCGGGTTCACCGGGGAGCTGTTTTTT
TRBJ1-1 TRBV27 many TRBD1 CASTWGRGRGEAFF TGTGCCAGCACCTGGGGCAGGGGGCGGGGTGAAGCTTTCTTT
TRBJ1-1 TRBV20-1 many TRBD1 CSARVGGARTEAFF TGCAGTGCTAGAGTAGGGGGCGCTCGTACTGAAGCTTTCTTT
TRBJ1-2 TRBV3-1 many TRBD1 CASSRATGRAYGYTF TGTGCCAGCAGCCGAGCGACAGGGCGAGCGTATGGCTACACCTTC
TRBJ1-5 TRBV28 - - CASTGEGAIQPQHF TGTGCCAGCACGGGGGAGGGCGCAATTCAGCCCCAGCATTTT
TRBJ2-1 TRBV28 - - CASSLVEYPIYNEQFF TGTGCCAGCAGTTTAGTAGAGTACCCGATTTACAATGAGCAGTTCTTC
TRBJ2-2 TRBV30 many - CASLFAGELFF TGTGCCTCCCTCTTTGCGGGGGAGCTGTTTTTT
TRBJ2-7 TRBV2 few - CASSEGRVPYEQYF TGTGCCAGCAGTGAAGGTCGGGTACCCTACGAGCAGTACTTC
TRBJ2-3 TRBV20-1 many TRBD2 CSARTPWREGPLTQYF TGCAGTGCTAGAACCCCCTGGCGGGAGGGCCCTCTTACGCAGTATTTT
TRBJ2-1 TRBV20-1 - - CSALAENPGNEQFF TGCAGTGCCTTAGCGGAGAATCCCGGCAATGAGCAGTTCTTC
TRBJ1-1 TRBV11-2 many - CASTLAGRNTEAFF TGTGCCAGCACCCTCGCGGGGAGGAACACTGAAGCTTTCTTT
TRBJ2-1 TRBV6-2/TRBV6-3 - - CASTNRREQFF TGTGCCAGCACAAACCGTCGCGAGCAGTTCTTC
TRBJ2-7 TRBV2 - TRBD2 CASSYVLSGRAWEQYF TGTGCCAGCAGTTACGTTTTGAGCGGGAGGGCCTGGGAGCAGTACTTC
TRBJ2-7 TRBV6-5 many TRBD1 CASSSVRDRGNEQYF TGTGCCAGCAGTTCCGTCCGGGACAGGGGTAACGAGCAGTACTTC
TRBJ1-1 TRBV4-2 few - CASSQEWRVGTEAFF TGTGCCAGCAGCCAAGAATGGCGGGTAGGCACTGAAGCTTTCTTT
TRBJ1-5 TRBV28 many - CASSLRGRPNQPQHF TGTGCCAGCAGTTTGCGGGGACGGCCCAATCAGCCCCAGCATTTT
TRBJ2-3 TRBV6-1 many TRBD2 CASKIIAGDTQYF TGTGCCAGCAAAATAATAGCGGGAGATACGCAGTATTTT
TRBJ1-6 TRBV20-1 - TRBD1 CNAKDRRLTPLHF TGCAATGCAAAGGACAGGAGACTTACACCCCTCCACTTT
TRBJ2-7 TRBV3-1 few TRBD2 CASSLDTSGTYEQYF TGTGCCAGCAGCCTCGACACTAGCGGGACCTACGAGCAGTACTTC
TRBJ2-1 TRBV7-8 - - CASRVRRGVEQFF TGTGCCAGCAGGGTTCGCAGGGGCGTCGAGCAGTTCTTC
TRBJ1-1 TRBV29-1 - - CSAYRGEDFF TGCAGCGCCTACCGGGGGGAGGATTTCTTT
TRBJ2-7 TRBV20-1 many TRBD1 CSAGGQGATEQYF TGCAGTGCTGGCGGACAGGGGGCTACCGAGCAGTACTTC
TRBJ2-2 TRBV7-9 many TRBD1 CASSLTGANTGELFF TGTGCCAGCAGCCTCACAGGGGCGAACACCGGGGAGCTGTTTTTT
TRBJ2-7 TRBV7-9 many - CASGSGDYEQYF TGTGCCAGCGGCTCGGGGGACTACGAGCAGTACTTC
TRBJ2-1 TRBV11-3 many - CASSSGTVLGEQFF TGTGCCAGCAGCTCAGGGACTGTTTTGGGTGAGCAGTTCTTC